The present entry profiles one TCR beta chain with its context. This specimen comes from a study of cytomegalovirus exposure and HLA in healthy donors. PCR involved 60 Vbeta and 13 Jbeta primers. Sequenced by immunoSEQ multiplex PCR; TCRdb stores in-frame clones only, minus some. Recorded here are more than 55,000 clones; the top ten clones represent 5%. The CDR3 sequence is 16 residues long. From germline, CDR1 is SGHDN and CDR2 FVKESK. V was clipped by 3 bases and J by 8 bases; unmatched bases: 11. The sequencing sample was made of PBMCs. This TCR was sampled from a woman aged 40 to 49 in good health and CMV-seropositive. This chain links TRBV14 with TRBJ2-3; 10 bases fit TRBD2. CDR3 DNA: TGTGCCAGCAGCCATTTATTAGGGACTAGCGAAAGTACGCAGTATTTT. It encodes CASSHLLGTSESTQYF.